This T cell receptor beta chain was profiled in a study of human T cells and chemical hapten exposure. There are many counts of this clonotype. Germline V CDR1 and CDR2: KGHSH, LQKENI. V was clipped by 3 bases and J by 3 bases, with 21 bases between them. CDR3 length: 17 amino acids. Unique molecular identifiers were affixed to discrete cDNA molecules within the library. TCRdb independently ran MiXCR on the RACE reads; one entry per CDR3 protein. The table lists approximately 79,000 distinct CDR3 sequences, approximately 10% of them singletons. Time point of the sample: patch test 1, 2 weeks after DPC sensitization. Treatment of the sample: therapeutic diphenylcyclopropenone sensitization with weekly scalp DPC.

The sequenced sample was whole blood, obtained in connection with sensitization to the hapten diphenylcyclopropenone (DPC). The rearrangement links TRBV18 to TRBJ2-7; TRBD2 is a possible D gene (5 bases). The source of this sequence is a woman between 45 and 65 years old with alopecia areata. Some clones in this sample may be carry-over from other donors' samples. In DNA, the CDR3 is TGTGCCAGCTCACCCAGCACCGGACGGAGGCTCCTCTACGAGCAGTACTTC. Encoded protein: CASSPSTGRRLLYEQYF. Drawing the rest from reference TRBV18 and TRBJ2-7, the complete variable domain is NAGVMQNPRHLVRRRGQEARLRCSPMKGHSHVYWYRQLPEEGLKFMVYLQKENIIDESGMPKERFSAEFPKEGPSILRIQQVVRGDSAAYFCASSPSTGRRLLYEQYFGPGTRLTVT.